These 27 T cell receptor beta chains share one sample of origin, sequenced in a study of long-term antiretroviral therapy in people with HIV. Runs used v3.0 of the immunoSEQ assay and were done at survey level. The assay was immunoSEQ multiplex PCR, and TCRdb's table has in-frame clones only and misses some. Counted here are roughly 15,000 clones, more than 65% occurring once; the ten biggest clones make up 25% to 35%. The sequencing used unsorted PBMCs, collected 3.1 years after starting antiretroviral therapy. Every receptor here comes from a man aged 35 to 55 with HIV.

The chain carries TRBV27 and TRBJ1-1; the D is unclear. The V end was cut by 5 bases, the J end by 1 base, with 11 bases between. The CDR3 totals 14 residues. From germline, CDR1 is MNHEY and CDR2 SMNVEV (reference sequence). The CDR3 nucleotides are TGTGCCAGCAGTCCGATGGACGGGAACACTGAAGCTTTCTTT. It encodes CASSPMDGNTEAFF.

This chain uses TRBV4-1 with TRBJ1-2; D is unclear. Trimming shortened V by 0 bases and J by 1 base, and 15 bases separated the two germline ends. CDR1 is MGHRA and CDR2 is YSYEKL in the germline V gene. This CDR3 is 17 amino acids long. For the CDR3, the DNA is TGCGCCAGCAGCCAAGAGGTAATCCAGATGTATAACTATGGCTACACCTTC. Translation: CASSQEVIQMYNYGYTF.

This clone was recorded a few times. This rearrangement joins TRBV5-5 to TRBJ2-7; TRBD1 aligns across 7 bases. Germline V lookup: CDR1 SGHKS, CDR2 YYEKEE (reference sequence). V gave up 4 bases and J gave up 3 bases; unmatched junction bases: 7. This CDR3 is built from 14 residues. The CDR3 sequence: CASSTGTVFYEQYF. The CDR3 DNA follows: TGTGCCAGCAGCACCGGGACAGTGTTCTACGAGCAGTACTTC.

CDR3 DNA: TGTGCCAGCACCCCACACAGGGGGTCCTACGAGCAGTACTTC. This sequence encodes CASTPHRGSYEQYF. The V and J genes are TRBV11-3 and TRBJ2-7; 8 nucleotides align to TRBD1. The V gene's germline CDR1 is SGHNT and CDR2 YENEEA. This CDR3 spans 14 amino acids. V was clipped by 7 bases and J by 1 base; unmatched bases: 6.

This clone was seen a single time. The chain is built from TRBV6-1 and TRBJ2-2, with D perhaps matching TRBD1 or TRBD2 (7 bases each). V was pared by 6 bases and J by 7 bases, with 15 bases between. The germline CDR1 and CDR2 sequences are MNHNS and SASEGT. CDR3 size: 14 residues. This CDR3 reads CASRGQGGNGELFF. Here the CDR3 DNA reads TGTGCCAGCAGAGGCCAGGGGGGGAACGGGGAGCTGTTTTTT.

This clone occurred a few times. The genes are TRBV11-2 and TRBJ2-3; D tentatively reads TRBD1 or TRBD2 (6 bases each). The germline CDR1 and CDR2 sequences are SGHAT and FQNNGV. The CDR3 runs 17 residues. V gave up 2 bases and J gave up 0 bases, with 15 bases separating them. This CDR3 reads CASSLRGDELSTDTQYF. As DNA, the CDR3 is TGTGCCAGCAGCTTAAGGGGGGACGAGCTTAGCACAGATACGCAGTATTTT.

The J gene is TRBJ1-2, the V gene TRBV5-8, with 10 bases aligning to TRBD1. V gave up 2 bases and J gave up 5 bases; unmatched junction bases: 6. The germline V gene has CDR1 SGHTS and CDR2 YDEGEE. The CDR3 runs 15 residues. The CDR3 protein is CASSFSGTGAYGYTF. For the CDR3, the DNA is TGTGCCAGCAGCTTTTCCGGGACAGGGGCATATGGCTACACCTTC. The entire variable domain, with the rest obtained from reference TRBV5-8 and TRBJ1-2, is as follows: EAGVTQSPTHLIKTRGQQATLRCSPISGHTSVYWYQQALGLGLQFLLWYDEGEERNRGNFPPRFSGRQFPNYSSELNVNALELEDSALYLCASSFSGTGAYGYTFGSGTRLTVV.

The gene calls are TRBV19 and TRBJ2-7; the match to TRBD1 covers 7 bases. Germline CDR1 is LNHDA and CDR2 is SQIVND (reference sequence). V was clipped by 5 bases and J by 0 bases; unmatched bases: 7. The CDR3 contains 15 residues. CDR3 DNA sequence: TGTGCCAGTAGTTTTTTACAGGGGCCCTCCTACGAGCAGTACTTC. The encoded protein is CASSFLQGPSYEQYF.

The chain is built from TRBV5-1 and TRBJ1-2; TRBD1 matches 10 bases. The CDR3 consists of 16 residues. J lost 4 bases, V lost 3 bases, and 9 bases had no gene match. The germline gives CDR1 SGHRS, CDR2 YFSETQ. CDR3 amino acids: CASSSNTGTGAYGYTF. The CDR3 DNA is TGCGCCAGCAGCTCAAACACCGGGACAGGGGCCTATGGCTACACCTTC.

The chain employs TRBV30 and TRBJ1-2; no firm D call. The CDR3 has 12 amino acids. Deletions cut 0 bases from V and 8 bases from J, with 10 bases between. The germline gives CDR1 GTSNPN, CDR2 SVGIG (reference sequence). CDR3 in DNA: TGTGCCTGGAGTGTACTGGGGTCGGGCTACACCTTC. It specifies CAWSVLGSGYTF.

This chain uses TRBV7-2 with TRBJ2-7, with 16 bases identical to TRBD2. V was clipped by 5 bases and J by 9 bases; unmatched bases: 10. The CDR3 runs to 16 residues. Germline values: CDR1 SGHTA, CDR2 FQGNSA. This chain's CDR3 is CASSPNGGLAGGRQYF. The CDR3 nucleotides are TGTGCCAGCAGCCCAAATGGGGGACTAGCGGGGGGGAGGCAGTACTTC.

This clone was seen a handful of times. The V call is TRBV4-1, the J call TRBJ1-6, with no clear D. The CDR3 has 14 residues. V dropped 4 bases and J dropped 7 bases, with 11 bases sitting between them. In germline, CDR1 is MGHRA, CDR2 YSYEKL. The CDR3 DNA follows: TGCGCCAGCAGCCTAATGCCCCTGAATTCACCCCTCCACTTT. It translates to CASSLMPLNSPLHF.

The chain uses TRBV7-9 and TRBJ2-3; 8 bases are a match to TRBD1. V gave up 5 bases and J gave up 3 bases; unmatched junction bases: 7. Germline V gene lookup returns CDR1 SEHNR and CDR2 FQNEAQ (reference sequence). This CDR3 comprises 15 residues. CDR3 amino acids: CASSPDRGGTDTQYF. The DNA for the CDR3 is TGTGCCAGCAGCCCCGACAGGGGCGGGACAGATACGCAGTATTTT.

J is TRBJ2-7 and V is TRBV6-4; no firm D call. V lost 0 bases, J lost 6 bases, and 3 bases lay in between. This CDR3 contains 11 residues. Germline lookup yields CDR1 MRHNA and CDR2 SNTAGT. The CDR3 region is CASSDSIEQYF. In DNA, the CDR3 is TGTGCCAGCAGTGACTCGATCGAGCAGTACTTC.

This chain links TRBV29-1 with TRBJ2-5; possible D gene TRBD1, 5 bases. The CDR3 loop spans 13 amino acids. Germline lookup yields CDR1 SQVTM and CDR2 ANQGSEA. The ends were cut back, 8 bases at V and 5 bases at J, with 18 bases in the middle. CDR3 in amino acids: CSSRQGAWETQYF. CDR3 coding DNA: TGCAGCTCGAGGCAGGGCGCATGGGAGACCCAGTACTTC. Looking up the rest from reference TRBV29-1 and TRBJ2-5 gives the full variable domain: SAVISQKPSRDICQRGTSLTIQCQVDSQVTMMFWYRQQPGQSLTLIATANQGSEATYESGFVIDKFPISRPNLTFSTLTVSNMSPEDSSIYLCSSRQGAWETQYFGPGTRLLVL.

The CDR3 coding sequence is TGTGCCAGCAGTTTAGTAGCCGGAGGCAATCAGCCCCAGCATTTT. Protein sequence: CASSLVAGGNQPQHF. This chain connects TRBV6-5 to TRBJ1-5; D unclear. Trimming took 4 bases from V and 2 from J, leaving 12 bases between them. This CDR3 spans 15 amino acids. Germline-derived CDR1 and CDR2 are MNHEY and SVGAGI.

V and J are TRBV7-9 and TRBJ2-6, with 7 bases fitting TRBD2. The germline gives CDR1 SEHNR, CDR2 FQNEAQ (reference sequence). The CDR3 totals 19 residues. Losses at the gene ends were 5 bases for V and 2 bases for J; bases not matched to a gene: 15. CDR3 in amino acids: CASSLPGGVAGAGANVLTF. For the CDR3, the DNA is TGTGCCAGCAGCCTTCCTGGCGGGGTAGCGGGTGCTGGGGCCAACGTCCTGACTTTC.

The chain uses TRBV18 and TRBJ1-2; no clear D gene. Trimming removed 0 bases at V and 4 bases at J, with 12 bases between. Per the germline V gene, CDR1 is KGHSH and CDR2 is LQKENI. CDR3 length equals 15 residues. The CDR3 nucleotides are TGTGCCAGCTCACCACCGGAGGCCTACTCCTATGGCTACACCTTC. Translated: CASSPPEAYSYGYTF. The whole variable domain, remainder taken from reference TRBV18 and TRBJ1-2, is NAGVMQNPRHLVRRRGQEARLRCSPMKGHSHVYWYRQLPEEGLKFMVYLQKENIIDESGMPKERFSAEFPKEGPSILRIQQVVRGDSAAYFCASSPPEAYSYGYTFGSGTRLTVV.

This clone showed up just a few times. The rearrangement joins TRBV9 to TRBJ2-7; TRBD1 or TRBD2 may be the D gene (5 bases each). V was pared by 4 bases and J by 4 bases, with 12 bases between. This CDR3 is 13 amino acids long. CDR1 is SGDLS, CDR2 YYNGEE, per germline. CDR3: CASSPGAKYEQYF. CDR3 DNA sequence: TGTGCCAGCAGCCCCGGGGCAAAGTACGAGCAGTACTTC.

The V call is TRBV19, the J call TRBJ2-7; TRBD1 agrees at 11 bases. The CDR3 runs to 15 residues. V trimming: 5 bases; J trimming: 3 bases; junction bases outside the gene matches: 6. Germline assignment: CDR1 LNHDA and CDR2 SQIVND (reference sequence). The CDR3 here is CASSPSGTGGYEQYF. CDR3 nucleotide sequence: TGTGCCAGTAGTCCGTCCGGGACAGGGGGCTACGAGCAGTACTTC. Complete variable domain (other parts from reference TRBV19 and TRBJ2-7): DGGITQSPKYLFRKEGQNVTLSCEQNLNHDAMYWYRQDPGQGLRLIYYSQIVNDFQKGDIAEGYSVSREKKESFPLTVTSAQKNPTAFYLCASSPSGTGGYEQYFGPGTRLTVT.

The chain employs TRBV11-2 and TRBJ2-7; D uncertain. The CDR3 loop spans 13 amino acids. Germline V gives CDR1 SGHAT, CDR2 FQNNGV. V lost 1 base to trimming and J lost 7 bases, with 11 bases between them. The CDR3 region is CASSLVPDGEQYF. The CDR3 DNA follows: TGTGCCAGCAGCTTAGTCCCCGACGGTGAGCAGTACTTC.

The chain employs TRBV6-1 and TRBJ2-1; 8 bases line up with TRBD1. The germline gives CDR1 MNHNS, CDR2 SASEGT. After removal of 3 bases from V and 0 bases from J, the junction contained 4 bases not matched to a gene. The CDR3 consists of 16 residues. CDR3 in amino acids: CASSDPGQASYNEQFF. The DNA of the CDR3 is TGTGCCAGCAGTGATCCGGGACAGGCCTCCTACAATGAGCAGTTCTTC.

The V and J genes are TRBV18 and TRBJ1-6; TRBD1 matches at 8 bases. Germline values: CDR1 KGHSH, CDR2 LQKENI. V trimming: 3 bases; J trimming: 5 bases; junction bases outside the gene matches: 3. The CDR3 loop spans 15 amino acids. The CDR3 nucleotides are TGTGCCAGCTCACCGGACAGGGTCAATAATTCACCCCTCCACTTT. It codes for CASSPDRVNNSPLHF.

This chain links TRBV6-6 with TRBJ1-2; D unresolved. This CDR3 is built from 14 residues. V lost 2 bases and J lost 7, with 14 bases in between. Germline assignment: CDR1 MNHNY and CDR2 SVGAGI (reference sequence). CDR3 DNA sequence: TGTGCCAGCAGTTACCAAGACCTGTATCGTGGCTACACCTTC. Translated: CASSYQDLYRGYTF.

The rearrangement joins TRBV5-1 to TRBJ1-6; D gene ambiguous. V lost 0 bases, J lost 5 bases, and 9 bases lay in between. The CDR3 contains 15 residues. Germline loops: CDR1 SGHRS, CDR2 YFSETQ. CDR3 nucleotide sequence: TGCGCCAGCAGCTTGGGGGATGTGAATAATTCACCCCTCCACTTT. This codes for CASSLGDVNNSPLHF.

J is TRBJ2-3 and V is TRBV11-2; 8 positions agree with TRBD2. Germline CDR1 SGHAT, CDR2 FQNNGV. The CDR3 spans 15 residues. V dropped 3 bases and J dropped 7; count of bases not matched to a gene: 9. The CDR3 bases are TGTGCCAGCAGCTTCCCGGGACTAGGTACATATACGCAGTATTTT. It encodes CASSFPGLGTYTQYF.

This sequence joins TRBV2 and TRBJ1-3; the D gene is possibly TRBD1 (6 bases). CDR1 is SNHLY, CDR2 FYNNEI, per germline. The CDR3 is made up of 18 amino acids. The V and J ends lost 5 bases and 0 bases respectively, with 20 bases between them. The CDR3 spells CASSPPLGGAGSGNTIYF. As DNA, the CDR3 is TGTGCCAGCAGTCCCCCTCTCGGGGGCGCGGGCTCTGGAAACACCATATATTTT.